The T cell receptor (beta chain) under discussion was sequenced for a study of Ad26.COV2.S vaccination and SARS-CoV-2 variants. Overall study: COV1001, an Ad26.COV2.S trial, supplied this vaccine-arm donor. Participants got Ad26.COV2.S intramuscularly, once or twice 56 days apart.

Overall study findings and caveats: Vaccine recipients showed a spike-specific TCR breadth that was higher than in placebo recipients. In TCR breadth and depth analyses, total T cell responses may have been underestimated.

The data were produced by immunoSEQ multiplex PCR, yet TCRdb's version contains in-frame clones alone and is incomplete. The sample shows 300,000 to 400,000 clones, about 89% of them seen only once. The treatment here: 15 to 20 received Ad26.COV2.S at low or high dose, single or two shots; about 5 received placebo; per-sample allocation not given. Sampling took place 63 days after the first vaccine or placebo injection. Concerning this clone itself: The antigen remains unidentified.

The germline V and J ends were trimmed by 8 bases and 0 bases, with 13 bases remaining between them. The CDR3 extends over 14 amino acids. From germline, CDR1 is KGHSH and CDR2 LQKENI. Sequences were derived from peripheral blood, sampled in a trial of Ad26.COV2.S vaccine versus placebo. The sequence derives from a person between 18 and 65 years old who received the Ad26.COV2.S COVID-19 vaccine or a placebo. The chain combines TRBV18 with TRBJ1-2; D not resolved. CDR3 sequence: CASQVAYANYGYTF. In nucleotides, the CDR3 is TGTGCCAGCCAAGTCGCTTATGCTAACTATGGCTACACCTTC.